What follows is one T cell receptor beta chain and its context. Its antigen is as yet unknown. The same CDR3 can be traced to other DNA sequences in this sample. Germline loops: CDR1 SGHNT, CDR2 YENEEA. The CDR3 has 13 amino acids. Trimming pared 1 base from V and 5 bases from J, leaving 6 bases between. This sample is part of a study of shared clonotypes between healthy human individuals. Broader study findings: The sampled material consisted only of blood, and tissue repertoires are likely to differ.

The sequenced material, unsorted PBMC DNA, was run on ten immunoSEQ deep assay plates. Clones were read by immunoSEQ multiplex PCR, and TCRdb kept only the in-frame ones, dropping some. The top ten clones hold roughly 12% of a sample with some 530,000 clones, over 75% of them seen once. Donors, without exception, were Caucasian adults residing in Nashville, Tennessee. The sequence was collected from a woman aged 40-49 years in good health. Some clones in this sample may be carry-over from other donors' samples. The genes are TRBV11-3 and TRBJ2-1; D is unclear. The sample was PBMCs. The CDR3 nucleotides read TGTGCCAGCAGCTTAGGCCCAAACAATGAGCAGTTCTTC. Translation: CASSLGPNNEQFF.